Sequencing of this T cell receptor (beta chain) was carried out in a study of T-cell memory formation after mild COVID-19 (dated by TCRdb to the early 2020s). Background on the whole study: Most TCR sequence clusters were specific to one of the two donors. Two young, previously healthy adult volunteers, one female and one male, were included in the cohort. In a couple of donors, T-cell clones that expanded and contracted after mild COVID-19 were followed by sequencing TCRalpha and TCRbeta repertoires longitudinally. Overall study results and their limits: The study included only two mild cases, and larger cohorts that include severe cases with pre-infection samples were judged to be necessary. Some responding clones were found in pre-infection memory, which suggests that pre-existing cross-reactive memory T cells took part in the SARS-CoV-2 response. Contracting CD4+ clones were located mainly in the CM and EM memory subsets, whereas CD8+ clones were found to be enriched in EMRA. From day 15 to 85, contracting clones showed balanced CD4/CD8 phenotypes, whereas a second wave of clones that expanded from day 15 to 37 leaned towards CD4+. SARS-CoV-2 specificity was not confirmed for the second-wave clones peaking on day 37.

PBMCs were isolated by Ficoll-Paque density gradient centrifugation. In this sample, this clonotype turned up many times. It lacks a known antigen. The sample holds no much larger clone one base away, and base qualities are not on file. TCRdb names Illumina NovaSeq 6000 as the instrument used. Using 5'RACE with constant-segment primers, TCRalpha and TCRbeta cDNA libraries were constructed, with sample barcodes and unique molecular identifiers added in the process. RNA was extracted from every sample with Trizol reagent. Amplification of the libraries took two PCR steps, and the second step added a second sample barcode plus Illumina TruSeq adapters. Libraries were sequenced on an Illumina NovaSeq with 2 x 150 bp paired-end reads. The paper's data handling went like this. Demultiplexing of reads and collapsing into UMI-guided consensus sequences were performed with migec v1.2.7. Using mixcr v2.1.11, the UMI consensuses were aligned to TRA and TRB V and J templates and assembled into clonotypes. A clonotype was counted as expanded or contracted only if both edgeR and NoisET called the change significant, with noise models trained on biological replicates. edgeR calls used a false discovery rate-adjusted p below 0.01 and a log2 fold-change threshold of 1. PCA with hierarchical clustering of max-normalized trajectories of the 1000 most abundant clonotypes was used as exploratory dynamics analysis. Separately sequenced CD4+ and CD8+ repertoires were used to assign the CD4 or CD8 phenotype of responding clones. TCRdb reworked the public reads: Q25 trimming with fastp, MiXCR clone assembly, productive beta chains retained. Records with the same CDR3 protein are collapsed into one entry carrying the most frequent genes and DNA. The authors' filters were not applied to this entry. This sample gives around 340,000 distinct CDR3 sequences in total; about an eighth of them show up just once. The ten top clones hold about a fifth of the sample.

Counted from cysteine to phenylalanine, this CDR3 has 17 amino acids. CDR3 DNA is the only sequence kept; it has 51 bases, read in frame from the first base. CDR1 and CDR2, looked up from the germline V gene, are SGHVS and FQNEAQ. Trimming costs V 0 bases and J 3 bases, and their ends lie 15 bases apart. This TCR was recovered from a young man who had mild COVID-19 (a few samples of this study predate the infection). The sample titles of this study are shuffled in the database, so cell type and time point are left out; the donor was told from shared clones. The source material was PBMCs or a T cell subset sorted from them (not recorded which). The V gene is TRBV7-8 and the J gene is TRBJ1-3, with a tentative D gene TRBD1 over 5 matching bases. The CDR3 region has the sequence CASSLAQGGGGGNTIYF. The DNA is TGTGCCAGCAGCTTAGCGCAGGGCGGGGGTGGTGGAAACACCATATATTTT.